These 13 T cell receptor beta chains were all obtained from the same sample, sequenced in a study of shared clonotypes between healthy human individuals. Some clones are missing from TCRdb's copy, which holds only in-frame ones; the method was immunoSEQ multiplex PCR. The sample carries almost 700,000 clones, 92% recorded once. CD45RO-negative, CCR7-positively selected cells formed the naive CD8 fraction, excluding terminally differentiated effector memory CD45RA+ cells. Sequencing used naive CD8+ T cells sorted from blood. The receptors here all came from a man aged 25 to 40 in good health.

The J gene is TRBJ1-1, the V gene TRBV7-9; TRBD1 matches at 10 bases. V was pared by 3 bases and J by 3 bases, with 1 base of the junction left unmatched. The germline V gene encodes CDR1 SEHNR and CDR2 FQNEAQ (reference sequence). The CDR3 covers 14 residues. The chain's CDR3 is CASSFGQGDTEAFF. CDR3 coding DNA: TGTGCCAGCAGCTTCGGACAGGGGGACACTGAAGCTTTCTTT.

CDR3 bases: TGTGCCAGCAGCGTAGCGGGTTACGGCGATGAGCAGTTCTTC. Protein sequence: CASSVAGYGDEQFF. The J gene is TRBJ2-1, the V gene TRBV9; D is unclear. The CDR3 is 14 amino acids. In germline, CDR1 is SGDLS, CDR2 YYNGEE. Between the trimmed V and J ends, which lost 0 bases and 8 bases, there was a span of 12 bases.

The V gene is TRBV5-4, the J gene TRBJ2-3, with D hard to call. This CDR3 contains 11 residues. Trimming pared 7 bases from V and 2 bases from J, leaving 5 bases between. Germline V gives CDR1 SGHNT, CDR2 YYREEE (reference sequence). Here the CDR3 reads CASGVTDTQYF. CDR3 bases: TGTGCCAGCGGCGTCACAGATACGCAGTATTTT.

V gene TRBV6-1 combines with J gene TRBJ1-2; TRBD1 is a possible D gene (5 bases). The V end was cut by 0 bases, the J end by 4 bases, with 12 bases between. The CDR3 is 15 amino acids. Germline values: CDR1 MNHNS, CDR2 SASEGT. CDR3 protein: CASSEAGVEAYGYTF. CDR3 bases: TGTGCCAGCAGTGAAGCAGGGGTGGAGGCCTATGGCTACACCTTC.

The chain combines TRBV14 with TRBJ1-1, with TRBD1 matching over 9 bases. Germline trimming cut 3 bases from V and 6 bases from J; bases unmatched to any gene: 2. The length of the CDR3 is 13 residues. Germline V gene sequence: CDR1 SGHDN, CDR2 FVKESK. DNA for the CDR3: TGTGCCAGCAGCCACGGGGACAGGGCTGAAGCTTTCTTT. It specifies CASSHGDRAEAFF.

The rearrangement uses TRBV14 and TRBJ2-5; TRBD1 might be the D (5 bases). The CDR3 runs 15 residues. Germline assignment: CDR1 SGHDN and CDR2 FVKESK. The V end lost 4 bases, the J end lost 4 bases, and 16 bases lay between the germline ends. The CDR3 protein is CASSPLGALGETQYF. The DNA of the CDR3 is TGTGCCAGCAGCCCCCTAGGGGCGCTAGGAGAGACCCAGTACTTC.

The chain combines TRBV10-2 with TRBJ2-2, with 7 bases that match TRBD2. This CDR3 region has 11 residues. The V segment lost 6 bases and the J segment 9 bases; nucleotides outside the gene matches: 1. Per the germline V gene, CDR1 is WSHSY and CDR2 is SAAADI. The CDR3 DNA sequence: TGCGCCAGCAGGGGGGGGAGGGAGCTGTTTTTT. This gives the protein CASRGGRELFF.

The chain carries TRBV29-1 and TRBJ2-1; D tentatively fits TRBD1 or TRBD2 (5 bases each). The V gene's germline CDR1 is SQVTM and CDR2 ANQGSEA. The CDR3 has 16 amino acids. Trimming shortened V by 2 bases and J by 5 bases, and 19 bases separated the two germline ends. The CDR3 region is CSVELSSGRFDNEQFF. CDR3 bases: TGCAGCGTTGAATTGAGTTCGGGACGATTTGACAATGAGCAGTTCTTC.

Regarding this clone: The sample carries other DNA sequences with the same CDR3. This sequence joins TRBV27 and TRBJ2-7; possibly TRBD1 for D (5 bases). V lost 2 bases to trimming and J lost 0 bases, with 5 bases between them. Germline assignment: CDR1 MNHEY and CDR2 SMNVEV (reference sequence). The CDR3 spans 13 residues. CDR3: CASSLTGSYEQYF. In DNA form, the CDR3 reads TGTGCCAGCAGTTTAACAGGCTCCTACGAGCAGTACTTC.

Concerning this clone: The sample carries other DNA sequences with the same CDR3. The chain recombines TRBV2 with TRBJ2-2, with no clear D. Trimming took off 7 bases at V and 5 bases at J, with 5 bases between the two ends. Germline V gives CDR1 SNHLY, CDR2 FYNNEI. The CDR3 has 11 residues. Here the CDR3 reads CASTRTGELFF. CDR3 bases: TGTGCCAGCACCCGAACCGGGGAGCTGTTTTTT.

V and J are TRBV7-9 and TRBJ1-2; 7 bases are shared with TRBD1. The CDR3 has 15 residues. Germline CDR1 SEHNR, CDR2 FQNEAQ (reference sequence). Trimming took 4 bases from V and 4 from J; bases not matched to a gene: 9. Here the CDR3 DNA reads TGTGCCAGCAGCTGGCCGGACAGGTCCGTCTATGGCTACACCTTC. Amino acid sequence: CASSWPDRSVYGYTF.

The rearrangement uses TRBV5-6 and TRBJ2-2, with no clear D. The CDR3 length is 14 residues. In germline, CDR1 is SGHDT, CDR2 YYEEEE. The ends were cut back, 4 bases at V and 7 bases at J, with 14 bases in the middle. In DNA, the CDR3 is TGTGCCAGCAGCCCAAGTGTGGTCCTCGGGGAGCTGTTTTTT. It translates to CASSPSVVLGELFF.

The genes are TRBV7-2 and TRBJ2-5; 10 bases agree with TRBD2. J gave up 1 base and V 4 bases, and 12 bases lay outside the gene matches. The germline V gene encodes CDR1 SGHTA and CDR2 FQGNSA. The CDR3 is 18 amino acids. In DNA, the CDR3 is TGTGCCAGCAGCTCACCCCGGACTAGCGGAGGGGTCCAAGAGACCCAGTACTTC. This translates into CASSSPRTSGGVQETQYF.